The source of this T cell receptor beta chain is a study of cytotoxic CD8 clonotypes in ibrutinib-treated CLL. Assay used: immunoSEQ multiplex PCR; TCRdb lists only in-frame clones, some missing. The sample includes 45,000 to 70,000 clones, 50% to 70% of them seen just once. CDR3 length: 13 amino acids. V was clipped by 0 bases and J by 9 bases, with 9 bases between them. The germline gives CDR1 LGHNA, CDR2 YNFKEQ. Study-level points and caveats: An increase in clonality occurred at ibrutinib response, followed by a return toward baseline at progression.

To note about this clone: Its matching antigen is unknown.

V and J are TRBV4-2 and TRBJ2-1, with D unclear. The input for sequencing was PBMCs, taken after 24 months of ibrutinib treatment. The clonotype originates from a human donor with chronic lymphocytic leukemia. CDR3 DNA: TGTGCCAGCAGCCAAGATCTGGTCGGTGAGCAGTTCTTC. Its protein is CASSQDLVGEQFF.